These T cell receptor beta chains were read from a single sample in a study of T cell responses to AZD1222 COVID-19 vaccine. Measured with immunoSEQ multiplex PCR; TCRdb has only the in-frame clones, and not every one. The sample has 200,000 or so clones, 87% seen once. This sample comprised peripheral blood, obtained on day 0 of MenACWY control vaccination. The receptors stem from an adult in good health. The CDR3 runs from the conserved cysteine through the conserved F or W. Each record gives: clone size, J gene, V gene, D gene, CDR3 DNA, CDR3 protein. D genes are given only for firm matches. The listing skips clone size in some rows; elsewhere it reads once, few, many or a size class.

clone_size: .
j_call: TRBJ2-3
v_call: TRBV7-3
d_call: TRBD2
cdr3_nt: TGTGCCAGCAGCTTAGCGGGGGGGCCTGACCCTAGCACAGATACGCAGTATTTT
cdr3_aa: CASSLAGGPDPSTDTQYF

clone_size: .
j_call: TRBJ1-1
v_call: TRBV28
d_call: .
cdr3_nt: TGTGCCAGCAGTTTAGGGAGATATGAAGCTTTCTTT
cdr3_aa: CASSLGRYEAFF

clone_size: .
j_call: TRBJ2-7
v_call: TRBV28
d_call: .
cdr3_nt: TGTGCCAGCAGCCTTACCGGGTCCAACTACGAGCAGTACTTC
cdr3_aa: CASSLTGSNYEQYF

clone_size: .
j_call: TRBJ2-3
v_call: TRBV6-2/TRBV6-3
d_call: TRBD2
cdr3_nt: TGTGCCAGCAGTAACCGGACTAGCGGGGGGGTTTCTAGCACAGATACGCAGTATTTT
cdr3_aa: CASSNRTSGGVSSTDTQYF

clone_size: .
j_call: TRBJ2-7
v_call: TRBV4-1
d_call: .
cdr3_nt: TGCGCCAGCAGCCAATCGGAGGTGGGGGGCTACGAGCAGTACTTC
cdr3_aa: CASSQSEVGGYEQYF

clone_size: .
j_call: TRBJ2-7
v_call: TRBV6-1
d_call: .
cdr3_nt: TGTGCCAGCAGTGAAAAGATGGCCTACGAGCAGTACTTC
cdr3_aa: CASSEKMAYEQYF

clone_size: .
j_call: TRBJ2-4
v_call: TRBV6-5
d_call: .
cdr3_nt: TGTGCCAGCAGTTGGGGCGACGGAAACATTCAGTACTTC
cdr3_aa: CASSWGDGNIQYF

clone_size: .
j_call: TRBJ1-2
v_call: TRBV7-9
d_call: .
cdr3_nt: TGTGCCAGCAGCTTAGGACCCTTACAGGGATCGGACTATGGCTACACCTTC
cdr3_aa: CASSLGPLQGSDYGYTF

clone_size: .
j_call: TRBJ2-1
v_call: TRBV12-3/TRBV12-4
d_call: .
cdr3_nt: TGTGCCAGCAGTTTATTAGGCTACAATGAGCAGTTCTTC
cdr3_aa: CASSLLGYNEQFF

clone_size: .
j_call: TRBJ1-1
v_call: TRBV7-3
d_call: TRBD1
cdr3_nt: TGTGCCAGCAGCCGTACAGGGGGCGGTGGCACTGAAGCTTTCTTT
cdr3_aa: CASSRTGGGGTEAFF

clone_size: .
j_call: TRBJ1-4
v_call: TRBV6-6
d_call: TRBD1
cdr3_nt: TGTGCCAGCAATCTCGGGACAGCCAATAATGAAAAACTGTTTTTT
cdr3_aa: CASNLGTANNEKLFF

clone_size: .
j_call: TRBJ2-5
v_call: TRBV6-5
d_call: .
cdr3_nt: TGTGCCAGCGCTAGACACCAAGAGACCCAGTACTTC
cdr3_aa: CASARHQETQYF

clone_size: .
j_call: TRBJ2-3
v_call: TRBV10-3
d_call: .
cdr3_nt: TGTGCCATCCGGAGCAGGGAAGTGGGCACAGATACGCAGTATTTT
cdr3_aa: CAIRSREVGTDTQYF

clone_size: .
j_call: TRBJ2-7
v_call: TRBV19
d_call: .
cdr3_nt: TGTGCCAGTAGTACCGTGAGTAGGACCTACGAGCAGTACTTC
cdr3_aa: CASSTVSRTYEQYF

clone_size: few
j_call: TRBJ1-4
v_call: TRBV11-2
d_call: .
cdr3_nt: TGTGCCAGCATGGGGGATAATGAAAAACTGTTTTTT
cdr3_aa: CASMGDNEKLFF

clone_size: .
j_call: TRBJ1-4
v_call: TRBV9
d_call: .
cdr3_nt: TGTGCCAGCAGCGTAGGGGGTTGGGGGCAACTGTTTTTT
cdr3_aa: CASSVGGWGQLFF

clone_size: .
j_call: TRBJ2-7
v_call: TRBV6-5
d_call: TRBD1
cdr3_nt: TGTGCCAGCAGTTACTCGAGGCAGGGGGTGGTCTACGAGCAGTACTTC
cdr3_aa: CASSYSRQGVVYEQYF

clone_size: .
j_call: TRBJ2-2
v_call: TRBV11-3
d_call: TRBD2
cdr3_nt: TGTGCCAGCAGCTTAGGGTTTAGCGGGGGCCCGAACACCGGGGAGCTGTTTTTT
cdr3_aa: CASSLGFSGGPNTGELFF

clone_size: .
j_call: TRBJ2-7
v_call: TRBV6-5
d_call: .
cdr3_nt: TGTGCCAGCAGTCTTCAGGGACTCCCCTACGAGCAGTACTTC
cdr3_aa: CASSLQGLPYEQYF

clone_size: .
j_call: TRBJ2-7
v_call: TRBV11-2
d_call: .
cdr3_nt: TGTGCCAGCAGCCACTTTCAGGAGTCCTACGAGCAGTACTTC
cdr3_aa: CASSHFQESYEQYF

clone_size: .
j_call: TRBJ2-1
v_call: TRBV3-1/TRBV3-2
d_call: .
cdr3_nt: TGTGCCAGCATGGACTGGAAAGATGGTGAGCAGTTCTTC
cdr3_aa: CASMDWKDGEQFF

clone_size: .
j_call: TRBJ2-5
v_call: TRBV20-1
d_call: .
cdr3_nt: TGCAGTGCTAGTCGTACTAAAGAGACCCAGTACTTC
cdr3_aa: CSASRTKETQYF

clone_size: .
j_call: TRBJ2-2
v_call: TRBV7-9
d_call: TRBD1
cdr3_nt: TGTGCCAGCAGCTCCCCCGGGACAGCGAACACCGGGGAGCTGTTTTTT
cdr3_aa: CASSSPGTANTGELFF

clone_size: .
j_call: TRBJ1-2
v_call: TRBV19
d_call: .
cdr3_nt: TGTGCCAGTAGTACCGCCGGGGGCCGGGGGGGCTACACCTTC
cdr3_aa: CASSTAGGRGGYTF

clone_size: .
j_call: TRBJ2-7
v_call: TRBV5-6
d_call: TRBD2
cdr3_nt: TGTGCCAGCAGCTCCCGTCGGAAACCGGGACTACCAACCTACGAGCAGTACTTC
cdr3_aa: CASSSRRKPGLPTYEQYF

clone_size: .
j_call: TRBJ2-1
v_call: TRBV5-1
d_call: .
cdr3_nt: TGCGCCAGCAGCTTGGACGGGGTTACCTACAATGAGCAGTTCTTC
cdr3_aa: CASSLDGVTYNEQFF

clone_size: .
j_call: TRBJ2-1
v_call: TRBV24-1
d_call: TRBD1
cdr3_nt: TGTGCCACCAGTGACCCCGGACAGGTTCGAGGTGAGCAGTTCTTC
cdr3_aa: CATSDPGQVRGEQFF

clone_size: .
j_call: TRBJ1-6
v_call: TRBV15
d_call: .
cdr3_nt: TGTGCCACCAGCACCTCCGGGGCCTCACCCCTCCACTTT
cdr3_aa: CATSTSGASPLHF

clone_size: .
j_call: TRBJ2-2
v_call: TRBV28
d_call: .
cdr3_nt: TGTGCCAGCAGTGTTACTAGAAACACCGGGGAGCTGTTTTTT
cdr3_aa: CASSVTRNTGELFF

clone_size: .
j_call: TRBJ2-1
v_call: TRBV11-3
d_call: .
cdr3_nt: TGTGCCAGCAGCTTAGCGGATAGCTCCTACAATGAGCAGTTCTTC
cdr3_aa: CASSLADSSYNEQFF

clone_size: .
j_call: TRBJ2-3
v_call: TRBV6-1
d_call: TRBD1
cdr3_nt: TGTGCCAGCAGTGAGGCAGCCGGGACAGGGGGCTTTGATACGCAGTATTTT
cdr3_aa: CASSEAAGTGGFDTQYF